This T cell receptor (beta chain) was retrieved from a study of cytomegalovirus exposure and HLA in healthy donors. Points from the study as a whole: Specific recognition of CMV antigens was confirmed in vitro for three chains (all CMV-associated). Per published reports, the classifier diagnosed cytomegalovirus status with high specificity and sensitivity. Researchers counted around 150 TCR beta chains as cytomegalovirus-associated.

Notes on this clone: The target antigen is unknown.

The repertoire was sequenced with immunoSEQ multiplex PCR; TCRdb's copy has only in-frame clones and lacks some. The table lists around 150,000 clones, around nine tenths of them singletons. V was shortened by 1 base and J by 6 bases, with 16 bases between the two germline ends. The CDR3 has 15 residues. Germline CDR1 is WNHNN and CDR2 is SYGVQD (reference sequence). The donors were part of the validation cohort, which consisted of roughly 120 subjects and was separate from the first cohort of several hundred subjects. Specimen: PBMCs. V is TRBV10-1 and J is TRBJ2-7, with D perhaps matching TRBD1 (5 bases). The TCR sequence derives from a man between 18 and 29 years old in good health and CMV-seropositive. The CDR3 here is CASSELGHGGFEQYF. The DNA of the CDR3 is TGCGCCAGCAGTGAGTTGGGGCACGGCGGATTCGAGCAGTACTTC.